Sequencing of this T cell receptor beta chain was carried out in a study of cytomegalovirus exposure and HLA in healthy donors. Libraries were prepared by immunoSEQ multiplex PCR; TCRdb keeps only in-frame clonotypes and omits some of them. The sample has 65,000 to 75,000 clones, nearly 96% seen once. Source material: PBMCs. The sequence was collected from a woman aged 18-29 years in good health and CMV-seropositive.

CDR3 amino acids: CASSSRDSTEAFF. CDR3 in DNA: TGTGCCAGCAGCTCCAGGGACAGCACTGAAGCTTTCTTT. The chain joins TRBV5-4 to TRBJ1-1, with TRBD1 identical over 7 bases. CDR1 and CDR2 from the germline V gene are SGHNT and YYREEE (reference sequence). The CDR3 contains 13 residues. Unmatched junction bases numbered 3, after V lost 3 bases and J lost 4 bases.